Listed below are T cell receptor beta chains from one sample, sequenced in a study of shared clonotypes between healthy human individuals. Sequencing used immunoSEQ multiplex PCR; TCRdb keeps in-frame clones, though not all of them. Here the sample spans roughly 500,000 clones, 95% to 97% being singletons. The sample comprised naive CD4+ T cells sorted from blood. These receptors were obtained from a woman aged 30 to 39 in good health. Both conserved end residues are part of each CDR3. A D gene is named only where the DNA matches it firmly. Expanded clones are given a class, and other clones once, few, many or no size at all.

abundance,len,v_gene,d_gene,j_gene,CDR3nt,CDR3aa
few,14,TRBV5-1,-,TRBJ1-1,TGCGCCAGCAGCTTGAGGACAGAGAACACTGAAGCTTTCTTT,CASSLRTENTEAFF
-,18,TRBV28,TRBD1,TRBJ2-2,TGTGCCAGCAGTCCGCCGAGTTTTGCGATAGGGGGCTCCGGGGAGCTGTTTTTT,CASSPPSFAIGGSGELFF
-,12,TRBV2,-,TRBJ2-7,TGTGCCAGCAGTGATTTGCCCTACGAGCAGTACTTC,CASSDLPYEQYF
-,15,TRBV7-9,TRBD2,TRBJ2-7,TGTGCCAGCAGCCTTCTCTCGGGAGGCATCGTCGAGCAGTACTTC,CASSLLSGGIVEQYF
-,13,TRBV28,-,TRBJ2-1,TGTGCCAGCAGTTTATTGGTCATCCATGAGCAGTTCTTC,CASSLLVIHEQFF
-,18,TRBV11-2,TRBD2,TRBJ2-2,TGTGCCAGCAGCTTAGATCCGGCTAGCGGGACGAACACCGGGGAGCTGTTTTTT,CASSLDPASGTNTGELFF
-,16,TRBV5-8,TRBD1,TRBJ1-5,TGTGCCAGCAGCTTGGGGGACAGGGGGAAGTGGCAGCCCCAGCATTTT,CASSLGDRGKWQPQHF
-,17,TRBV28,TRBD1,TRBJ2-7,TGTGCCGACACGGACAGGGGGCGGCAACTCGGATTCTACGAGCAGTACTTC,CADTDRGRQLGFYEQYF
-,14,TRBV5-1,-,TRBJ2-7,TGCGCCAGCAGCTTGGGGCCCCCTATCGACGAGCAGTACTTC,CASSLGPPIDEQYF
-,15,TRBV5-1,TRBD2,TRBJ2-1,TGCGCCAGCAACTTAGCGGGGGGACTTTACAATGAGCAGTTCTTC,CASNLAGGLYNEQFF
-,15,TRBV28,-,TRBJ2-7,TGTGCCAGCAGCCCGAACTGGCTGAGCTCCTACGAGCAGTACTTC,CASSPNWLSSYEQYF
-,15,TRBV14,-,TRBJ2-2,TGTGCCAGCAGCTCAGGGTTAAGGTGGACCGGGGAGCTGTTTTTT,CASSSGLRWTGELFF
-,17,TRBV28,TRBD1,TRBJ2-6,TGTGCCAGCAGCGCCGGGACAGGGTGGTATGGGGCCAACGTCCTGACTTTC,CASSAGTGWYGANVLTF
-,14,TRBV10-1,-,TRBJ2-1,TGCGCCAGCACCCCGGACAGTTCCAGGGACGAGCAGTTCTTC,CASTPDSSRDEQFF
-,15,TRBV5-4,TRBD1,TRBJ1-1,TGTGCCAGCAGCCCGCGGGACAGCGCTTACACTGAAGCTTTCTTT,CASSPRDSAYTEAFF
-,15,TRBV10-2,-,TRBJ2-6,TGCGCCAGCAGTGTAGGAGGTACTGGGGCCAACGTCCTGACTTTC,CASSVGGTGANVLTF
-,14,TRBV19,-,TRBJ1-4,TGTGCCAGTAGTGCCCGGGGGCAGAATGAAAAACTGTTTTTT,CASSARGQNEKLFF
-,11,TRBV2,-,TRBJ1-2,TGTGCCAGCAGCCCCCGGGATCGGCCTCTCTTC,CASSPRDRPLF
-,14,TRBV29-1,TRBD1,TRBJ2-2,TGCAGCGTTGAGACAGGGGTGAACACCGGGGAGCTGTTTTTT,CSVETGVNTGELFF
-,18,TRBV10-2,TRBD1,TRBJ2-7,TGCGCCAGCAGTGAAGTGGTCCTCTTTGGGACAGGGTCATACGAGCAGTACTTC,CASSEVVLFGTGSYEQYF
-,16,TRBV2,TRBD2,TRBJ2-1,TGTGCCACCTCAAGGACTAGCGGGAGAGGTGGGAATGAGCAGTTCTTC,CATSRTSGRGGNEQFF
-,14,TRBV4-2,-,TRBJ1-5,TGTGCCAGCAGCCAAGAAATGGGAGATCAGCCCCAGCATTTT,CASSQEMGDQPQHF
-,14,TRBV5-1,TRBD1,TRBJ2-1,TGCGCCAGCAGCTTGCAGGGGGCCGGGAATGAGCAGTTCTTC,CASSLQGAGNEQFF
-,14,TRBV28,TRBD2,TRBJ2-7,TGTGCCAGCAGTTTAAGCGGGGGATTCTACGAGCAGTACTTC,CASSLSGGFYEQYF
-,15,TRBV7-9,-,TRBJ1-5,TGTGCCAGCAGCCAAAATTACAGACCTAATCAGCCCCAGCATTTT,CASSQNYRPNQPQHF
-,14,TRBV19,-,TRBJ2-3,TGTGCCAGTAGTATAAGCGGATTTACAGATACGCAGTATTTT,CASSISGFTDTQYF